This T cell receptor (beta chain) was profiled in a study of cytomegalovirus exposure and HLA in healthy donors. Study information: Of the donors genotyped, some 400 in all, about 80% fell in the Caucasian-associated ancestry cluster.

The study ran its PCR with 60 Vbeta and 13 Jbeta primers. Data came from immunoSEQ multiplex PCR; TCRdb stores just in-frame clones and leaves some out. The profile shows roughly 200,000 clones, roughly 80% of them singletons. A remark on this clone: The antigen is not known. One end of the junction does not line up with germline, which may come from a read error.

The study's findings and limits: Researchers had no immune exposure information except CMV serostatus available. In an earlier analysis, about 87% or about 30%: the productive usage of most TCR beta V segments. A missense variant in DCLRE1C was later tied to TCR beta V- and J-gene trimming.

There are 15 residues in the CDR3. Germline V gene data show CDR1 as SGHTA and CDR2 as FQGTGA. The sequence derives from a female donor in good health and CMV-seronegative. The specimen was PBMCs. The chain couples TRBV7-3 to TRBJ1-2, with TRBD1 matching 9 bases. The CDR3 spells CASSLTPGQGYGYTF. Written as DNA, the CDR3 is TGTGCCAGCAGCCTAACCCCGGGACAGGGATATGGCTACACCTTC.